This entry lists 20 T cell receptor beta chains sequenced from one sample in a study of control samples from healthy donors and cancer patients. The repertoire was sequenced with immunoSEQ multiplex PCR; TCRdb's copy has only in-frame clones and lacks some. The sample consists of around 63,000 clones, around 87% of them appearing once. Sequenced sample: PBMCs. These TCRs come from a woman between 45 and 65 years old with head and neck cancer.

The CDR3: CASSLGGRDYGYTF. The CDR3 DNA follows: TGTGCCAGCAGCTTGGGAGGGAGGGACTATGGCTACACCTTC. This chain uses TRBV7-2 with TRBJ1-2; D unclear. Germline CDR1 and CDR2: SGHTA and FQGNSA. V dropped 3 bases and J dropped 3 bases, with 11 bases sitting between them. The CDR3 has 14 amino acids.

The chain recombines TRBV9 with TRBJ2-1, with D uncertain. CDR3 size: 15 residues. The germline V and J ends were trimmed by 4 bases and 7 bases, with 18 bases remaining between them. Germline V CDR1 and CDR2: SGDLS, YYNGEE. CDR3: CASSLGRYPTNEQFF. The CDR3 DNA reads TGTGCCAGCAGCCTTGGAAGGTATCCGACAAATGAGCAGTTCTTC.

The rearrangement uses TRBV28 and TRBJ2-5; either TRBD1 or TRBD2 may fit D (5 bases each). The V gene lost 1 base and the J gene lost 4 bases, with 19 bases spanning the gap. Germline assignment: CDR1 MDHEN and CDR2 SYDVKM. The CDR3 contains 17 residues. CDR3 sequence reads: CASSLLGRGQVGETQYF. CDR3 nucleotide sequence: TGTGCCAGCAGTTTATTGGGCCGGGGCCAAGTAGGAGAGACCCAGTACTTC.

The J gene is TRBJ2-3, the V gene TRBV2; D might be TRBD2 (6 bases). This CDR3 is 14 amino acids long. Trimming left V 8 bases short and J 1 base short, with 13 bases between. CDR1 is SNHLY, CDR2 FYNNEI, per germline. The CDR3 is CASAGRGGTDTQYF. CDR3 sequence (DNA): TGTGCCAGCGCCGGGCGGGGCGGCACAGATACGCAGTATTTT.

This clone was seen a few times. CDR3 region: CAWRPRIGQGAQESNQPQHF. The DNA for the CDR3 is TGTGCCTGGCGCCCCAGAATTGGACAGGGGGCACAGGAAAGCAATCAGCCCCAGCATTTT. The J gene is TRBJ1-5, the V gene TRBV30; 11 bases are shared with TRBD1. Germline V gives CDR1 GTSNPN, CDR2 SVGIG (reference sequence). The length of the CDR3 is 20 residues. V shed 5 bases, J shed 1 base, and the junction held 19 bases outside the gene matches.

The chain joins TRBV6-2 or TRBV6-3 to TRBJ2-7; 9 bases match TRBD2. This CDR3 contains 14 residues. Germline trimming cut 6 bases from V and 5 bases from J; bases unmatched to any gene: 8. Germline V gene sequence: CDR1 MNHEY, CDR2 SVGEGT. The CDR3 bases are TGTGCCAGCAGCGAGGGACTAGCTGGCCACGAGCAGTACTTC. This sequence encodes CASSEGLAGHEQYF.

Only one count was recorded for this clone. This rearrangement joins TRBV20-1 to TRBJ2-5; 7 bases match TRBD1. J lost 13 bases, V lost 7 bases, and 9 bases had no gene match. Germline assignment: CDR1 DFQATT and CDR2 SNEGSKA (reference sequence). The CDR3 consists of 10 residues. CDR3 sequence reads: CSVWDSLLYF. The CDR3 region has the DNA TGCAGTGTCTGGGACAGCCTTCTGTACTTC.

V usage is TRBV5-1 and J usage is TRBJ1-3; possibly TRBD1 for D (5 bases). The CDR3 runs 17 residues. Trimming cost V 0 bases and J 0 bases, with 13 bases left between them. The germline CDR1 and CDR2 sequences are SGHRS and YFSETQ. The CDR3 loop is CASSLATGGYSGNTIYF. CDR3 DNA: TGCGCCAGCAGCTTGGCCACCGGGGGGTACTCTGGAAACACCATATATTTT.

This chain connects TRBV7-9 to TRBJ2-1; 15 bases are shared with TRBD2. V was clipped by 5 bases and J by 6 bases; unmatched bases: 8. In germline, CDR1 is SEHNR, CDR2 FQNEAQ (reference sequence). The CDR3 spans 17 residues. The CDR3 reads CASSQRTSGGAGNEQFF. In DNA, the CDR3 is TGTGCCAGCAGCCAAAGGACTAGCGGGGGGGCAGGCAATGAGCAGTTCTTC.

CDR3 in amino acids: CASSTTDVLSMKGYTF. CDR3 in DNA: TGTGCCAGTAGTACCACGGACGTCTTGAGCATGAAGGGCTACACCTTC. The rearrangement links TRBV19 to TRBJ1-2; no definite D call. CDR3 size: 16 residues. V lost 4 bases to trimming and J lost 8 bases, with 23 bases between them. Germline CDR1 reads LNHDA; CDR2 reads SQIVND (reference sequence).

The V and J genes are TRBV28 and TRBJ2-2; D is ambiguous. Germline V gene data show CDR1 as MDHEN and CDR2 as SYDVKM. V lost 2 bases, J lost 0 bases, and 4 bases lay in between. The CDR3 contains 14 residues. The CDR3 loop is CASSLQTNTGELFF. DNA of the CDR3: TGTGCCAGCAGTTTACAGACGAACACCGGGGAGCTGTTTTTT.

This clone was seen a few times. The chain uses TRBV5-4 and TRBJ1-2; tentative D call: TRBD1 (6 bases). This CDR3 region has 14 residues. Per the germline V gene, CDR1 is SGHNT and CDR2 is YYREEE (reference sequence). Trimming took off 0 bases at V and 2 bases at J, with 8 bases between the two ends. The CDR3 bases are TGTGCCAGCAGCTTGGGGGGGCGCAACTATGGCTACACCTTC. Protein sequence: CASSLGGRNYGYTF.

The count of this clone is one. The chain joins TRBV3-1 (or the pseudogene TRBV3-2) to TRBJ2-3; D perhaps matches TRBD1 (6 bases). CDR1 and CDR2 from the germline V gene are LGHDT and YNNKEL (reference sequence). CDR3 size: 14 residues. V lost 1 base and J lost 2, with 7 bases in between. The DNA for the CDR3 is TGTGCCAGCAGCCAAGGGGGGCCCACAGATACGCAGTATTTT. Protein sequence: CASSQGGPTDTQYF.

In its sample, this clone was seen once. The J gene is TRBJ1-6, the V gene TRBV14; maybe TRBD1 (5 bases). The germline V gene encodes CDR1 SGHDN and CDR2 FVKESK. Trimming took 0 bases from V and 9 from J, leaving 18 bases between them. There are 17 residues in the CDR3. Here the CDR3 DNA reads TGTGCCAGCAGCCAAGATCGAACGGGACGTATAGGTTCACCCCTCCACTTT. Its protein is CASSQDRTGRIGSPLHF. Using reference TRBV14 and TRBJ1-6 for the parts outside the CDR3, the full variable domain is EAGVTQFPSHSVIEKGQTVTLRCDPISGHDNLYWYRRVMGKEIKFLLHFVKESKQDESGMPNNRFLAERTGGTYSTLKVQPAELEDSGVYFCASSQDRTGRIGSPLHFGNGTRLTVT.

The chain recombines TRBV7-8 with TRBJ2-5; 8 nucleotides agree with TRBD2. CDR1 and CDR2 from the germline V gene are SGHVS and FQNEAQ. Trimming took 5 bases from V and 3 from J; bases not matched to a gene: 11. The CDR3 totals 16 residues. The DNA for the CDR3 is TGTGCCAGCAGCCAGAGGGCGGGGGGACTGGAAGAGACCCAGTACTTC. Protein: CASSQRAGGLEETQYF.

V gene TRBV9 combines with J gene TRBJ2-3; no definite D call. Trimming removed 0 bases at V and 2 bases at J, with 4 bases between. Germline CDR1 is SGDLS and CDR2 is YYNGEE. The CDR3 is 13 amino acids. The CDR3 coding sequence is TGTGCCAGCAGCGTAGCCTTCACAGATACGCAGTATTTT. This gives the protein CASSVAFTDTQYF.

The sample holds one count of this clone. The chain couples TRBV28 to TRBJ1-5; the D is unclear. Germline loops: CDR1 MDHEN, CDR2 SYDVKM. The V end was cut by 7 bases, the J end by 1 base, with 8 bases between. This CDR3 contains 13 residues. The CDR3: CASTYLSNQPQHF. DNA of the CDR3: TGTGCCAGCACCTACTTGAGCAATCAGCCCCAGCATTTT.

This clone was detected only a few times. The rearrangement joins TRBV4-2 to TRBJ2-3, with 7 nucleotides matching TRBD2. Looked up from germline, CDR1 is LGHNA and CDR2 is YNFKEQ. With V trimmed by 0 bases and J by 6 bases, 3 bases remained unmatched. The CDR3 extends over 14 amino acids. This CDR3 is CASSQDRGVDTQYF. In DNA, the CDR3 is TGTGCCAGCAGCCAAGACCGGGGGGTGGATACGCAGTATTTT.

This clone showed up just once. CDR3 nucleotides: TGTGCCAGCCCCCCGGGGTCGCGCACTGAAGCTTTCTTT. It is translated as CASPPGSRTEAFF. The rearrangement joins TRBV28 to TRBJ1-1; D call uncertain. V gave up 8 bases and J gave up 4 bases, with 14 bases separating them. This CDR3 is built from 13 residues. Germline V CDR1 and CDR2: MDHEN, SYDVKM.

The J gene is TRBJ1-2, the V gene TRBV28; perhaps TRBD1 as D (5 bases). The V and J ends lost 5 bases and 8 bases respectively, with 24 bases between them. This CDR3 contains 16 residues. Germline lookup yields CDR1 MDHEN and CDR2 SYDVKM. The CDR3 is CASSPPRMGGNWGYTF. In DNA, the CDR3 is TGTGCCAGCAGTCCCCCCAGGATGGGGGGAAATTGGGGCTACACCTTC.